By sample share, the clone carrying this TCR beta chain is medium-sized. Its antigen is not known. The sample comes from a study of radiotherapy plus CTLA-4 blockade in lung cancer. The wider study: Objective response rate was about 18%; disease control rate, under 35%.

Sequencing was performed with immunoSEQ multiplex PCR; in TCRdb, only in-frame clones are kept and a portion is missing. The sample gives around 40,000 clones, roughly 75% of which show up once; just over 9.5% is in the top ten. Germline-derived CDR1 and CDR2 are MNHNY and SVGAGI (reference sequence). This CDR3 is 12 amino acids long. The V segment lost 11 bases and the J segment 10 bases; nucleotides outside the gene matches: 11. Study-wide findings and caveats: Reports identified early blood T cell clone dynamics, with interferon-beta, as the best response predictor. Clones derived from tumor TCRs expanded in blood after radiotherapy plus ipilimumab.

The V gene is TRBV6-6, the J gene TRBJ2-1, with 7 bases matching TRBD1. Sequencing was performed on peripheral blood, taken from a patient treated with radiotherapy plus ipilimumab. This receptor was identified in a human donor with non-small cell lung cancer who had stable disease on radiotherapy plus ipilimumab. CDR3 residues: CAGGQVLYEQFF. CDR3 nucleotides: TGTGCCGGAGGACAGGTACTTTACGAGCAGTTCTTC.